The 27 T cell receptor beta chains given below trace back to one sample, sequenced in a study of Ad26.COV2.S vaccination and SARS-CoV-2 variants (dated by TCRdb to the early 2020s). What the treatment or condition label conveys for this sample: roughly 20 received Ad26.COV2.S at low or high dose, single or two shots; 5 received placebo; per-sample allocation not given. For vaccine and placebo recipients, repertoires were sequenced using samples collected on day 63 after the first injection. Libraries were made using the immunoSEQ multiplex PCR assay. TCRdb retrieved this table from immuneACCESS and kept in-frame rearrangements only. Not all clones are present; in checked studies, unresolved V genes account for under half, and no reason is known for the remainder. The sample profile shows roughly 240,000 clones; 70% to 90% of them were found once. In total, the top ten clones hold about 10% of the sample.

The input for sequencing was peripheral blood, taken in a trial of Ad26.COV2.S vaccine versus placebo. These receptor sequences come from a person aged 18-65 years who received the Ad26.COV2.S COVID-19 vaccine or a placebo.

Here the CDR3 reads CASSHPPSGANTGELFF. The CDR3 DNA sequence: TGCGCCAGCAGCCACCCCCCAAGCGGCGCGAACACCGGGGAGCTGTTTTTT. The V call is TRBV4-1, the J call TRBJ2-2; perhaps TRBD2 as D (5 bases). This CDR3 is 17 amino acids long. The germline V and J ends were trimmed by 3 bases and 0 bases, with 14 bases remaining between them. Per germline, CDR1 MGHRA and CDR2 YSYEKL.

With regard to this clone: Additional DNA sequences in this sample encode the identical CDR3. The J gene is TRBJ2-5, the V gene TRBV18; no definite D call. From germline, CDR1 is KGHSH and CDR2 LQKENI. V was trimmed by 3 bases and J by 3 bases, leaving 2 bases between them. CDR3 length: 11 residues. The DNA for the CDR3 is TGTGCCAGCTCACCCAAAGAGACCCAGTACTTC. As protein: CASSPKETQYF.

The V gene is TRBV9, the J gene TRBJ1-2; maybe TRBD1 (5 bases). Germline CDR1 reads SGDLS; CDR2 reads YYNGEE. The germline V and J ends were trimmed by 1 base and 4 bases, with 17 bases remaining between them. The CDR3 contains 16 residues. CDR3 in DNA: TGTGCCAGCAGCGTATCAAGATTTGGGGCCAGCTATGGCTACACCTTC. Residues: CASSVSRFGASYGYTF.

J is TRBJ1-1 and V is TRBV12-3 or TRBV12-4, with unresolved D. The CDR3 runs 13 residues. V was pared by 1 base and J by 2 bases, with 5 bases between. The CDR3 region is CASSLGFNTEAFF. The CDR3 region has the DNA TGTGCCAGCAGTTTAGGGTTCAACACTGAAGCTTTCTTT.

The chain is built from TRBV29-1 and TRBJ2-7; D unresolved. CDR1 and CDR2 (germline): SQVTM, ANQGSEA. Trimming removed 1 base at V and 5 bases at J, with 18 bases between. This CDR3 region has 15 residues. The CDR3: CSVEGGAGVVHEQYF. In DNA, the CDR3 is TGCAGCGTTGAAGGTGGTGCAGGAGTAGTCCACGAGCAGTACTTC.

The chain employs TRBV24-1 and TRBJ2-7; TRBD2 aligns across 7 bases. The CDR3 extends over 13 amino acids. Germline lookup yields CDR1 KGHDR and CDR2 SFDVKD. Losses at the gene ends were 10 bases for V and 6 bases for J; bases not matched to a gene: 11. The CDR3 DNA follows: TGTGCCACAGGGCCCCACGGGACTACCGAGCAGTACTTC. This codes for CATGPHGTTEQYF.

The CDR3: CASSEGGEQFF. For the CDR3, the DNA is TGTGCCAGCAGCGAGGGCGGTGAGCAGTTCTTC. This chain uses TRBV2 with TRBJ2-1, with D possibly TRBD2 on 5 matching bases. The V end lost 6 bases, the J end lost 9 bases, and 9 bases lay between the germline ends. The CDR3 length is 11 residues. Germline lookup yields CDR1 SNHLY and CDR2 FYNNEI.

This CDR3 is CASSLVIPAGGISYEQYF. CDR3 bases: TGTGCCAGCAGCTTAGTAATTCCAGCGGGGGGCATCTCCTACGAGCAGTACTTC. This chain links TRBV7-2 with TRBJ2-7; 9 bases match TRBD2. There are 18 residues in the CDR3. With 1 base clipped from V and 0 bases from J, the junction kept 10 bases outside the gene matches. Germline CDR1 reads SGHTA; CDR2 reads FQGNSA.

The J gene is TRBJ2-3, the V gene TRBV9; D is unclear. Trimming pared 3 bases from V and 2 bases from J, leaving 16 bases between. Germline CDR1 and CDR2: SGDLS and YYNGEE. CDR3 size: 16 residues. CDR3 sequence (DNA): TGTGCCAGCAGCGATAGAGGTGTCGCAGCCACAGATACGCAGTATTTT. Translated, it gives CASSDRGVAATDTQYF.

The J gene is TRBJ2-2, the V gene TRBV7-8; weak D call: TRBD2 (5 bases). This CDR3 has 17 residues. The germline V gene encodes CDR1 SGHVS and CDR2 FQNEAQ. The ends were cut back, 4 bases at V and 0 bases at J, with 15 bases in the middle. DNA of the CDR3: TGTGCCAGCAGCTCATACCAGGACTTGGCGAACACCGGGGAGCTGTTTTTT. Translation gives CASSSYQDLANTGELFF. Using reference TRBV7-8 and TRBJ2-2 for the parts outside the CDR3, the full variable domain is GAGVSQSPRYKVAKRGQDVALRCDPISGHVSLFWYQQALGQGPEFLTYFQNEAQLDKSGLPSDRFFAERPEGSVSTLKIQRTQQEDSAVYLCASSSYQDLANTGELFFGEGSRLTVL.

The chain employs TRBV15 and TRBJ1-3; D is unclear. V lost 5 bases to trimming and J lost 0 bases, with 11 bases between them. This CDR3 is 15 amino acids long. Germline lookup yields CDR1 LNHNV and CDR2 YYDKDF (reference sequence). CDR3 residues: CATSPDPYSGNTIYF. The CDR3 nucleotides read TGTGCCACCAGCCCTGACCCTTACTCTGGAAACACCATATATTTT. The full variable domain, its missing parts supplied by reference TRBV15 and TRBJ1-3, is DAMVIQNPRYQVTQFGKPVTLSCSQTLNHNVMYWYQQKSSQAPKLLFHYYDKDFNNEADTPDNFQSRRPNTSFCFLDIRSPGLGDTAMYLCATSPDPYSGNTIYFGEGSWLTVV.

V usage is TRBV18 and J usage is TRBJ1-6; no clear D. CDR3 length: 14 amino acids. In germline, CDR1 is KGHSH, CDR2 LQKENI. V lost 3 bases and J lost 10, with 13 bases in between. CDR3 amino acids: CASSPREKKSPLHF. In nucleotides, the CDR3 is TGTGCCAGCTCACCGCGGGAAAAAAAATCACCCCTCCACTTT. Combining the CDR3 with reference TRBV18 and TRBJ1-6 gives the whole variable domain NAGVMQNPRHLVRRRGQEARLRCSPMKGHSHVYWYRQLPEEGLKFMVYLQKENIIDESGMPKERFSAEFPKEGPSILRIQQVVRGDSAAYFCASSPREKKSPLHFGNGTRLTVT.

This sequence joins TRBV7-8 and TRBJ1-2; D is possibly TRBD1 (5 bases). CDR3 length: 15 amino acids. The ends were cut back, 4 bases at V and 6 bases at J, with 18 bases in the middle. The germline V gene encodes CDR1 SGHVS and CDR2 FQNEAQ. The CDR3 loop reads CASSSLRVGWDGYTF. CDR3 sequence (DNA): TGTGCCAGCAGCTCCCTCAGGGTGGGGTGGGATGGCTACACCTTC.

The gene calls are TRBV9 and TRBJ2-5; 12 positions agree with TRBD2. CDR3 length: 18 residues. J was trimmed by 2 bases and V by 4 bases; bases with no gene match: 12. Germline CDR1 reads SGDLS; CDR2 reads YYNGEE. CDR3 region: CASSPSGTSGGLQETQYF. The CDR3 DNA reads TGTGCCAGCAGCCCCTCCGGAACTAGCGGGGGGCTTCAAGAGACCCAGTACTTC. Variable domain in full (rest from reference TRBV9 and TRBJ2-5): DSGVTQTPKHLITATGQRVTLRCSPRSGDLSVYWYQQSLDQGLQFLIQYYNGEERAKGNILERFSAQQFPDLHSELNLSSLELGDSALYFCASSPSGTSGGLQETQYFGPGTRLLVL.

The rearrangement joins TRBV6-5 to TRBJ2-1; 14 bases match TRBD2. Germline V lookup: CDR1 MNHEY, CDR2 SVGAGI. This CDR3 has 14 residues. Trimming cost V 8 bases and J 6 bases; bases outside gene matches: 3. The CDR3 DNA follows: TGTGCCAGCCAGGGGACTAGCGGGGGCAATGAGCAGTTCTTC. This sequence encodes CASQGTSGGNEQFF.

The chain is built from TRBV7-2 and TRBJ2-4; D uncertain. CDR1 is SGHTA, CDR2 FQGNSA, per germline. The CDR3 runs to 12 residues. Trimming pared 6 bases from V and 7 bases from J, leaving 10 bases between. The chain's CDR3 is CASSQGLNIQYF. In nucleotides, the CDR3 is TGTGCCAGCAGTCAAGGGTTGAACATTCAGTACTTC.

The CDR3: CASSLESTDTQYF. CDR3 bases: TGTGCCAGCAGCTTAGAATCCACAGATACGCAGTATTTT. V usage is TRBV7-9 and J usage is TRBJ2-3; D gene unclear. The CDR3 is 13 amino acids. V shed 1 base and J shed 2 bases, with 4 bases lying between them. CDR1 and CDR2 from the germline V gene are SEHNR and FQNEAQ (reference sequence).

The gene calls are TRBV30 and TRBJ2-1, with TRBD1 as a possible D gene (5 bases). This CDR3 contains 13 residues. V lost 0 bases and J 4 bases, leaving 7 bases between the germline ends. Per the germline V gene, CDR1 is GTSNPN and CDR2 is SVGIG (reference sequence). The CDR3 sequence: CAWSVQVYNEQFF. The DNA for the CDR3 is TGTGCCTGGAGTGTACAGGTTTACAATGAGCAGTTCTTC.

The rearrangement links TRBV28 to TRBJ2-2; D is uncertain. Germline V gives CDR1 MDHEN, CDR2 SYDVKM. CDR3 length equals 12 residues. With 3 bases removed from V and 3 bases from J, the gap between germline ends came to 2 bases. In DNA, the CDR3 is TGTGCCAGCAGTTTGTACACCGGGGAGCTGTTTTTT. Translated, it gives CASSLYTGELFF.

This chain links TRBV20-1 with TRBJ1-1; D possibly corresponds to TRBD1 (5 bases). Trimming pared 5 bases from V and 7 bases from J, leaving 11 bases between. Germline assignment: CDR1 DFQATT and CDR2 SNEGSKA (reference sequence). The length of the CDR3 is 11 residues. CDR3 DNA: TGCAGTGCTGGGGACGGGTTTGAAGCTTTCTTT. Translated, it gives CSAGDGFEAFF.

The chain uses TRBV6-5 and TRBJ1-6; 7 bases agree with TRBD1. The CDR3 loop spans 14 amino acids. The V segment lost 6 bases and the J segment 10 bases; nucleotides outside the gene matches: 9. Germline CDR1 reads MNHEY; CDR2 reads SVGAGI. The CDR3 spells CASRGTGVESPLHF. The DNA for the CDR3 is TGTGCCAGCAGGGGTACAGGGGTGGAATCACCCCTCCACTTT.

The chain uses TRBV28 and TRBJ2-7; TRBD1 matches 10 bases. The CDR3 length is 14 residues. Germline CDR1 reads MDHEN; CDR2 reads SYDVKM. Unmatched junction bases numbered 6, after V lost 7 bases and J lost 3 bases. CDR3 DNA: TGTGCCAGCACCATGGGGGACAGGGGCTACGAGCAGTACTTC. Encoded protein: CASTMGDRGYEQYF.

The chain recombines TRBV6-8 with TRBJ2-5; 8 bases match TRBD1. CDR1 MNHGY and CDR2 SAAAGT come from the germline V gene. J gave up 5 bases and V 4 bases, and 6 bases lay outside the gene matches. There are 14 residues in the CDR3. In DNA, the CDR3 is TGTGCCAGCAGTTCGACAGGGGCTATGGAGACCCAGTACTTC. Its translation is CASSSTGAMETQYF.

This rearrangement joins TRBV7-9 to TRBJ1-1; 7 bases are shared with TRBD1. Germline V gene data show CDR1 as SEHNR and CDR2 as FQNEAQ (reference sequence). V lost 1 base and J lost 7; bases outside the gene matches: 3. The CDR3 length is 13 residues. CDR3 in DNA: TGTGCCAGCAGCTTAGGCGGGACAGTTGAAGCTTTCTTT. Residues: CASSLGGTVEAFF.

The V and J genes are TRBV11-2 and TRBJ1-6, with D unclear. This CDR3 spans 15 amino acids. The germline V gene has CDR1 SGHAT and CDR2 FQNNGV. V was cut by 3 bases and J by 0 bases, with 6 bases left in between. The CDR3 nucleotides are TGTGCCAGCAGCTTCCAGAGCTCCTATAATTCACCCCTCCACTTT. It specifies CASSFQSSYNSPLHF.

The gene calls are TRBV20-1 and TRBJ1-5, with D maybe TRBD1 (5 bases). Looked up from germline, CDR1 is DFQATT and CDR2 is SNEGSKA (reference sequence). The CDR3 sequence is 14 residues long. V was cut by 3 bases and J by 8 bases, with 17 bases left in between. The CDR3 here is CSASGEGMGEPQHF. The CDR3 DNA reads TGCAGTGCTAGTGGAGAGGGGATGGGGGAGCCCCAGCATTTT.

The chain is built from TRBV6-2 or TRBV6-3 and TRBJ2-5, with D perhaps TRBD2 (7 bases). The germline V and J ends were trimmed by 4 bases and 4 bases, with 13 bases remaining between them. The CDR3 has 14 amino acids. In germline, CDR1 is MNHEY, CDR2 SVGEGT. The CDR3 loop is CASSWRGGRETQYF. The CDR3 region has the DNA TGTGCCAGCAGTTGGAGGGGGGGGCGAGAGACCCAGTACTTC.